The 19 T cell receptor beta chains reported below all come from one sample, sequenced in a study of blood T cell repertoires in COVID-19. TCRdb keeps only in-frame clones here, not all; method: immunoSEQ multiplex PCR. Of about 350,000 clones in the sample, around 90% were seen once. Sequencing was done on a sample of peripheral blood. These TCRs come from a woman aged 55-75 years with COVID-19, enrolled during active disease.

The chain joins TRBV25-1 to TRBJ2-2; 9 nucleotides agree with TRBD1. Trimming removed 8 bases from V and 3 bases from J; junction bases left unmatched: 13. In germline, CDR1 is MGHDK, CDR2 SYGVNS. This CDR3 is built from 17 residues. The chain's CDR3 is CASGGVPGQGYTGELFF. In DNA, the CDR3 is TGTGCCAGCGGGGGGGTCCCGGGACAGGGCTACACCGGGGAGCTGTTTTTT.

J is TRBJ1-1 and V is TRBV6-5; 9 positions agree with TRBD1. Trimming at V came to 8 bases and at J to 6 bases, leaving 4 bases not matched to a gene. The germline V gene encodes CDR1 MNHEY and CDR2 SVGAGI. The CDR3 consists of 12 residues. The CDR3, as DNA: TGTGCCAGCGGGGGACAGGGCGCTGAAGCTTTCTTT. Translated: CASGGQGAEAFF.

The gene calls are TRBV2 and TRBJ2-2; 7 bases line up with TRBD2. J gave up 6 bases and V 6 bases, and 10 bases lay outside the gene matches. This CDR3 region has 15 residues. In germline, CDR1 is SNHLY, CDR2 FYNNEI. CDR3 sequence: CASRRSGGLAGELFF. CDR3 nucleotides: TGTGCCAGCAGACGGTCGGGGGGTTTGGCCGGGGAGCTGTTTTTT.

The V call is TRBV18, the J call TRBJ1-1; TRBD1 agrees at 10 bases. Germline values: CDR1 KGHSH, CDR2 LQKENI. The junction had 5 bases not matched to a gene; V was cut back by 6 bases and J by 4 bases. This CDR3 is 14 amino acids long. The CDR3 reads CASSTRQGATEAFF. CDR3 in DNA: TGTGCCAGCTCTACTCGACAGGGGGCCACTGAAGCTTTCTTT.

V is TRBV11-3 and J is TRBJ2-1, with 9 nucleotides matching TRBD2. The CDR3 totals 19 residues. In germline, CDR1 is SGHNT, CDR2 YENEEA. Trimming cost V 2 bases and J 12 bases; bases outside gene matches: 23. CDR3 sequence reads: CASSLLSTGTSYGSVRQFF. DNA of the CDR3: TGTGCCAGCAGCTTACTCTCAACCGGGACTAGCTATGGTTCTGTAAGGCAGTTCTTC.

The chain is built from TRBV5-1 and TRBJ2-2, with D possibly matching TRBD2 (6 bases). V was trimmed by 4 bases and J by 1 base, leaving 11 bases between them. The germline gives CDR1 SGHRS, CDR2 YFSETQ. The CDR3 is 15 amino acids. CDR3: CASSGLGGNTGELFF. The CDR3 DNA follows: TGCGCCAGCAGCGGACTCGGGGGGAACACCGGGGAGCTGTTTTTT.

The chain is built from TRBV12-3 or TRBV12-4 and TRBJ2-2; D gene uncertain. The length of the CDR3 is 11 residues. Trimming stripped 7 bases from V and 6 bases from J, with 6 bases between. The CDR3 here is CASTSSGELFF. For the CDR3, the DNA is TGTGCCAGCACCTCCTCCGGGGAGCTGTTTTTT.

The chain uses TRBV3-1 (or the pseudogene TRBV3-2) and TRBJ1-2, with D possibly being TRBD1 (5 bases). This CDR3 comprises 14 residues. V lost 2 bases and J 4 bases, leaving 11 bases between the germline ends. Germline CDR1 and CDR2: LGHDT and YNNKEL (reference sequence). CDR3 in amino acids: CASSQNGGAYGYTF. The CDR3, as DNA: TGTGCCAGCAGCCAAAATGGCGGGGCCTATGGCTACACCTTC.

CDR3 protein: CASSPGDRDRGYPQHF. For the CDR3, the DNA is TGCGCCAGCAGCCCGGGGGATCGGGACAGGGGTTACCCCCAGCATTTT. This chain uses TRBV5-1 with TRBJ1-5, with 10 bases matching TRBD1. The CDR3 runs 16 residues. Per germline, CDR1 SGHRS and CDR2 YFSETQ. Trimming cost V 4 bases and J 10 bases; bases outside gene matches: 14.

This chain uses TRBV5-1 with TRBJ2-2, with 7 positions matching TRBD1. The CDR3 totals 16 residues. J lost 9 bases, V lost 4 bases, and 15 bases had no gene match. CDR1 is SGHRS and CDR2 is YFSETQ in the germline V gene. The CDR3 protein is CASSPNTITGARELFF. CDR3 bases: TGCGCCAGCAGCCCGAACACAATCACAGGGGCCCGGGAGCTGTTTTTT.

The chain links TRBV24-1 to TRBJ2-1, with TRBD2 identical over 12 bases. Germline CDR1 is KGHDR and CDR2 is SFDVKD. V lost 2 bases, J lost 4 bases, and 2 bases stayed unmatched. The CDR3 sequence is 16 residues long. This chain's CDR3 is CATSDSSGGEYNEQFF. The CDR3 DNA reads as TGTGCCACCAGTGATTCTAGCGGGGGGGAGTACAATGAGCAGTTCTTC.

The rearrangement joins TRBV29-1 to TRBJ1-2; maybe TRBD1 (5 bases). Per the germline V gene, CDR1 is SQVTM and CDR2 is ANQGSEA. The V and J ends lost 3 bases and 10 bases respectively, with 6 bases between them. The CDR3 extends over 9 amino acids. As DNA, the CDR3 is TGCAGCGTTGACAGGGACTACACCTTC. Translation gives CSVDRDYTF.

The rearrangement joins TRBV5-1 to TRBJ1-5, with 9 bases that match TRBD1. V shed 2 bases and J 0 bases; nucleotides not matched to a gene: 12. This CDR3 spans 19 amino acids. Germline V lookup: CDR1 SGHRS, CDR2 YFSETQ. CDR3 in amino acids: CASSFIGTGRRDSNQPQHF. CDR3 DNA sequence: TGCGCCAGCAGCTTTATAGGGACAGGGAGAAGGGATAGCAATCAGCCCCAGCATTTT.

The chain combines TRBV25-1 with TRBJ2-5; 8 bases line up with TRBD1. With 1 base clipped from V and 2 bases from J, the junction kept 9 bases outside the gene matches. Germline V lookup: CDR1 MGHDK, CDR2 SYGVNS. The CDR3 is 17 residues long. In DNA form, the CDR3 reads TGTGCCAGCAGTGAATCGGGCAGGGGGCGTTATCAAGAGACCCAGTACTTC. It translates to CASSESGRGRYQETQYF. The whole variable domain, remainder taken from reference TRBV25-1 and TRBJ2-5, is EADIYQTPRYLVIGTGKKITLECSQTMGHDKMYWYQQDPGMELHLIHYSYGVNSTEKGDLSSESTVSRIRTEHFPLTLESARPSHTSQYLCASSESGRGRYQETQYFGPGTRLLVL.

The chain employs TRBV2 and TRBJ1-1, with D tentatively TRBD1 (6 bases). V shed 3 bases and J shed 4 bases, with 15 bases lying between them. Per the germline V gene, CDR1 is SNHLY and CDR2 is FYNNEI. The CDR3 consists of 15 residues. CDR3 sequence (DNA): TGTGCCAGCAGTGAGGACGGGGGGGCGGGCACTGAAGCTTTCTTT. Translated: CASSEDGGAGTEAFF.

This clone was picked up a small number of times. This sequence joins TRBV28 and TRBJ2-5; D gene uncertain. Germline V gives CDR1 MDHEN, CDR2 SYDVKM. Trimming pared 4 bases from V and 2 bases from J, leaving 17 bases between. This CDR3 region has 16 residues. CDR3 sequence: CASSSIQYEVQETQYF. Written as DNA, the CDR3 is TGTGCCAGCAGTTCAATCCAGTATGAGGTTCAAGAGACCCAGTACTTC.

The chain couples TRBV2 to TRBJ1-1; the D is unclear. This CDR3 spans 15 amino acids. From germline, CDR1 is SNHLY and CDR2 FYNNEI. Trimming removed 4 bases at V and 4 bases at J, with 16 bases between. CDR3 loop: CASSGQSPAATEAFF. The CDR3, as DNA: TGTGCCAGCAGTGGGCAAAGCCCCGCGGCCACTGAAGCTTTCTTT.

This chain connects TRBV4-1 to TRBJ1-2; 9 bases fit TRBD1. The junction had 7 bases not matched to a gene; V was cut back by 2 bases and J by 6 bases. The germline V gene encodes CDR1 MGHRA and CDR2 YSYEKL. CDR3 length equals 15 residues. CDR3 in amino acids: CASSQYIQGADGYTF. In nucleotides, the CDR3 is TGCGCCAGCAGCCAATATATACAGGGGGCGGATGGCTACACCTTC.

This sequence joins TRBV18 and TRBJ1-3; 7 nucleotides align to TRBD1. Germline V lookup: CDR1 KGHSH, CDR2 LQKENI. With 5 bases clipped from V and 2 bases from J, the junction kept 6 bases outside the gene matches. CDR3 length: 15 residues. The CDR3 DNA is TGTGCCAGCTCAGCGGGACAGCTCACTGGAAACACCATATATTTT. This translates into CASSAGQLTGNTIYF.